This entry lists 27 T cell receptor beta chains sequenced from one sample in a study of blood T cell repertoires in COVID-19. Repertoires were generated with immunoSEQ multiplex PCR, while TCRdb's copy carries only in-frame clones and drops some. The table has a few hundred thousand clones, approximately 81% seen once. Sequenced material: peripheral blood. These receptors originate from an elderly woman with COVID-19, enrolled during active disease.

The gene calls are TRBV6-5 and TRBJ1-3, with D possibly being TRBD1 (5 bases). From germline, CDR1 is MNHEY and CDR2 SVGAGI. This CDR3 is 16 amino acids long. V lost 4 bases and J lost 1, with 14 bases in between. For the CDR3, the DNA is TGTGCCAGCAGTTCCCGGGGAGGGGCGTCTGGAAACACCATATATTTT. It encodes CASSSRGGASGNTIYF.

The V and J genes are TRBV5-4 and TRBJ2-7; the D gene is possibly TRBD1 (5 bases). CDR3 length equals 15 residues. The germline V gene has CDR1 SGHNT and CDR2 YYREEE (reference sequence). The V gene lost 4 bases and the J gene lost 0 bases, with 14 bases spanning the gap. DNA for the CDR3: TGTGCCAGCAGCCTGACAGCCCCCACCTCCTACGAGCAGTACTTC. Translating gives CASSLTAPTSYEQYF.

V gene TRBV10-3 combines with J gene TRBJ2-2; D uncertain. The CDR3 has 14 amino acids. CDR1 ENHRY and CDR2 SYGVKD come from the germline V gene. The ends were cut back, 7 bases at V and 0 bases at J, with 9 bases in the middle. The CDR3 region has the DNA TGTGCCATCAAGCCGCAAGCGAACACCGGGGAGCTGTTTTTT. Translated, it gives CAIKPQANTGELFF.

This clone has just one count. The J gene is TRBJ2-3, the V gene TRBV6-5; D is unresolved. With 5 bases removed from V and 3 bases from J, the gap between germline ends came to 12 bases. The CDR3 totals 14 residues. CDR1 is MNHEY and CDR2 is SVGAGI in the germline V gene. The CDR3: CASSSGRWTDTQYF. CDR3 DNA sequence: TGTGCCAGCAGTAGTGGGCGCTGGACAGATACGCAGTATTTT.

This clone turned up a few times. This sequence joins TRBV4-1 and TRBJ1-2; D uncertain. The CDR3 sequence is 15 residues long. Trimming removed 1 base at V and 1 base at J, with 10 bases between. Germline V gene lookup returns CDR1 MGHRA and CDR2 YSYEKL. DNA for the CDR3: TGCGCCAGCAGCCAAGGTCCAGGTCTTAACTATGGCTACACCTTC. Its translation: CASSQGPGLNYGYTF.

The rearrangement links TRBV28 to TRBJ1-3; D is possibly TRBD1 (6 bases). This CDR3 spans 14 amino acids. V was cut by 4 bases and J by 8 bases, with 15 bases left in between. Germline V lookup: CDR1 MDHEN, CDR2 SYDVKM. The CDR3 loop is CASSSRGGVHTIYF. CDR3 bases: TGTGCCAGCAGTTCCCGCGGGGGCGTGCACACCATATATTTT.

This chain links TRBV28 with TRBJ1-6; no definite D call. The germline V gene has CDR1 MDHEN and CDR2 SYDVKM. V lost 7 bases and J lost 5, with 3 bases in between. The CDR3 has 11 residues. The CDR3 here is CASTDNSPLHF. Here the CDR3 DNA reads TGTGCCAGCACCGATAATTCACCCCTCCACTTT.

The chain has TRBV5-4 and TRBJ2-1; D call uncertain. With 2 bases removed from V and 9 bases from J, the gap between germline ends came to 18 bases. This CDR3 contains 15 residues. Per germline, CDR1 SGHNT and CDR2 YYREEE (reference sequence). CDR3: CASSFEATPFSEQFF. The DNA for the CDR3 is TGTGCCAGCAGCTTCGAGGCTACGCCTTTTAGTGAGCAGTTCTTC. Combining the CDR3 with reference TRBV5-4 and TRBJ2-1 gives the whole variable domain ETGVTQSPTHLIKTRGQQVTLRCSSQSGHNTVSWYQQALGQGPQFIFQYYREEENGRGNFPPRFSGLQFPNYSSELNVNALELDDSALYLCASSFEATPFSEQFFGPGTRLTVL.

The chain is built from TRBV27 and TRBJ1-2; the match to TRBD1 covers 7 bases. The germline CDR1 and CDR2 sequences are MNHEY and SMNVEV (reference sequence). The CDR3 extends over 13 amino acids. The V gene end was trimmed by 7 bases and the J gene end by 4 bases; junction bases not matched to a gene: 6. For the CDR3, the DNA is TGTGCCAGCAAAGACAGGGTAGGCTATGGCTACACCTTC. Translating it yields CASKDRVGYGYTF.

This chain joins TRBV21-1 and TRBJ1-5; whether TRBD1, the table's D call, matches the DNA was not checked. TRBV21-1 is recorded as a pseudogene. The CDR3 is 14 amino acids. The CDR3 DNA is TGTGCCAGCAGCAAACGGGCAGGGGGTCAGCCCCAGCATTTT. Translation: CASSKRAGGQPQHF.

The CDR3 loop reads CASSLPGDRLNTEAFF. The CDR3 nucleotides are TGTGCCAGTAGTCTCCCCGGCGACAGGCTGAACACTGAAGCTTTCTTT. The chain is built from TRBV19 and TRBJ1-1; possible D gene TRBD1, 6 bases. The CDR3 extends over 16 amino acids. Germline V lookup: CDR1 LNHDA, CDR2 SQIVND (reference sequence). The V gene lost 5 bases and the J gene lost 0 bases, with 16 bases spanning the gap.

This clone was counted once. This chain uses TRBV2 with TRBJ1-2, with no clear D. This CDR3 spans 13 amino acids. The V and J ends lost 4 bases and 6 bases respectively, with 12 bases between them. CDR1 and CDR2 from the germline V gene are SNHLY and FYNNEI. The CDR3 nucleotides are TGTGCCAGCAGTGGGAGAGGGTATGATGGCTACACCTTC. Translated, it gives CASSGRGYDGYTF.

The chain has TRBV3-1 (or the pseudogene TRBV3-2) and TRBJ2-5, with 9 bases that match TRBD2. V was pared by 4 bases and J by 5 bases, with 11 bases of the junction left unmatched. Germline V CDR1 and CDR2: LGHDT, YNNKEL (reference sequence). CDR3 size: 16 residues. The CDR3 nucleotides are TGTGCCAGCAGCCTAAAGGGGCTAGCGGGGAGGGAGACCCAGTACTTC. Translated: CASSLKGLAGRETQYF.

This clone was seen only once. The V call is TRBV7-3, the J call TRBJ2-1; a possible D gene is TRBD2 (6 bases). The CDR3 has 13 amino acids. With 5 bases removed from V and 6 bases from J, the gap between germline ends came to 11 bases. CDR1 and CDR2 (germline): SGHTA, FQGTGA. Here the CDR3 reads CASSGDFANEQFF. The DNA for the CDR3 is TGTGCCAGCAGCGGGGACTTCGCCAATGAGCAGTTCTTC.

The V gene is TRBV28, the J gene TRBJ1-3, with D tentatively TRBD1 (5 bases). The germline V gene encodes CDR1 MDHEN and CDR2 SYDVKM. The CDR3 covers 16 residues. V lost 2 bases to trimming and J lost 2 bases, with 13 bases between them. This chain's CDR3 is CASSLNWGVAGNTIYF. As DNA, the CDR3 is TGTGCCAGCAGTTTAAATTGGGGCGTAGCTGGAAACACCATATATTTT.

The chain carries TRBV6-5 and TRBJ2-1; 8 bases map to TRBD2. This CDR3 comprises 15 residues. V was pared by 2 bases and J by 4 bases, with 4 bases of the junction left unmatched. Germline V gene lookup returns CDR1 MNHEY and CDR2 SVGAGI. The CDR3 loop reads CASSYAGGLYNEQFF. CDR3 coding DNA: TGTGCCAGCAGTTACGCGGGGGGATTGTACAATGAGCAGTTCTTC.

CDR3 residues: CASSFFFLVEAFF. For the CDR3, the DNA is TGTGCCAGCAGCTTTTTTTTCCTCGTTGAAGCTTTCTTT. V and J are TRBV5-5 and TRBJ1-1; D is ambiguous. The CDR3 loop spans 13 amino acids. Germline V gene sequence: CDR1 SGHKS, CDR2 YYEKEE (reference sequence). The germline V and J ends were trimmed by 2 bases and 7 bases, with 12 bases remaining between them.

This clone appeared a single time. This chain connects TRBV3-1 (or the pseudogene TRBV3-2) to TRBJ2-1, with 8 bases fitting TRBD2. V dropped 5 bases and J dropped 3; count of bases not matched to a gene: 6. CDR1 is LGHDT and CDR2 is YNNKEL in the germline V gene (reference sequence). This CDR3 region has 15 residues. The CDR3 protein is CASSESGGNYNEQFF. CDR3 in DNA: TGTGCCAGCAGCGAAAGCGGGGGAAACTACAATGAGCAGTTCTTC.

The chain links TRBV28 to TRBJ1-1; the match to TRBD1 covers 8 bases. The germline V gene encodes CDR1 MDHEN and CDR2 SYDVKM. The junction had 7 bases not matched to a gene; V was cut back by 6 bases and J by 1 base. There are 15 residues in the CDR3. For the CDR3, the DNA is TGTGCCAGCAGGGTCCTGCAGGGGGCGAACACTGAAGCTTTCTTT. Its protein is CASRVLQGANTEAFF.

The DNA of the CDR3 is TGTGCCAGCTCACCATGGGGGGACGAAAGCTCTGGAAACACCATATATTTT. It translates to CASSPWGDESSGNTIYF. This sequence joins TRBV18 and TRBJ1-3; possibly TRBD1 for D (5 bases). Germline V CDR1 and CDR2: KGHSH, LQKENI. V was cut by 2 bases and J by 0 bases, with 14 bases left in between. The CDR3 extends over 17 amino acids.

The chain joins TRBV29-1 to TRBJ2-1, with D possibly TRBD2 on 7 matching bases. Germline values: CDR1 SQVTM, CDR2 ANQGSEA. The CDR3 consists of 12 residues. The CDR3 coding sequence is TGCATGGGGGGGCTACCGAGAGGTGAGCAGTTCTTC. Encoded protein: CMGGLPRGEQFF.

The CDR3, as DNA: TGTGCCTGGAGTAGGGGCTCTGGGGCCAACGTCCTGACTTTC. Its translation: CAWSRGSGANVLTF. J is TRBJ2-6 and V is TRBV30; D might be TRBD1 (5 bases). CDR1 and CDR2 (germline): GTSNPN, SVGIG (reference sequence). There are 14 residues in the CDR3. V lost 2 bases and J 0 bases, leaving 5 bases between the germline ends.

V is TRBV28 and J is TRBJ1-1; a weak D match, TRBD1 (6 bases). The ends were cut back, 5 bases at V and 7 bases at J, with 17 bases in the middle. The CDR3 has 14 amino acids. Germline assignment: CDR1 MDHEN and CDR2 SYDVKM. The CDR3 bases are TGTGCCAGCAGTGTTATTGGACAGCGCCTTGAAGCTTTCTTT. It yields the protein CASSVIGQRLEAFF.

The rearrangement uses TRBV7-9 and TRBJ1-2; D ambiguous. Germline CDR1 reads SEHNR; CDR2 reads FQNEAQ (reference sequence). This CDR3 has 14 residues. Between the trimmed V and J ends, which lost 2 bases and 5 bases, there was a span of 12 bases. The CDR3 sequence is CASSLHGVRYGYTF. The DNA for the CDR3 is TGTGCCAGCAGCTTACATGGAGTCCGGTATGGCTACACCTTC.

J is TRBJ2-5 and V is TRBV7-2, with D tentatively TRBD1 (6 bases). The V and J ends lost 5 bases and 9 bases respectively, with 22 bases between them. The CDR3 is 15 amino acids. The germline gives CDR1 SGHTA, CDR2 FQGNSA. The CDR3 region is CASSRAENRGGSQYF. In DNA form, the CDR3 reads TGTGCCAGCAGCCGGGCCGAAAATAGAGGGGGTTCCCAGTACTTC.

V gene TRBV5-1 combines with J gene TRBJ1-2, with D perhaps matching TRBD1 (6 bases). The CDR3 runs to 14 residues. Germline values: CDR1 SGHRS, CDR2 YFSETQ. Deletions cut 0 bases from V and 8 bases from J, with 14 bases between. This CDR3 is CASSLEGSGVGYTF. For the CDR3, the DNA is TGCGCCAGCAGCTTGGAAGGGTCAGGGGTCGGCTACACCTTC. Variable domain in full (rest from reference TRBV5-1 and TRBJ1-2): KAGVTQTPRYLIKTRGQQVTLSCSPISGHRSVSWYQQTPGQGLQFLFEYFSETQRNKGNFPGRFSGRQFSNSRSEMNVSTLELGDSALYLCASSLEGSGVGYTFGSGTRLTVV.

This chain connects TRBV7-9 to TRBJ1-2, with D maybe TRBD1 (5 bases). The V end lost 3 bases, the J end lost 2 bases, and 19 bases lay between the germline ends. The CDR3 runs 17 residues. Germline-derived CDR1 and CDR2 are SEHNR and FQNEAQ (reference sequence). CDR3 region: CASSFPGGAPPNYGYTF. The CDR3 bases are TGTGCCAGCAGCTTCCCTGGAGGGGCTCCCCCGAACTATGGCTACACCTTC.